This note documents a single T cell receptor (beta chain) sequence. The antigen remains undetermined. The data are from a study of immune evolution from preneoplasia to lung adenocarcinoma. Study-level background: HLA loss of heterozygosity: under 7.5% AIS, approximately 15% MIA, approximately 35% ADC, none AAH. Study findings and constraints: T cell clonality was higher in KRAS-mutant than EGFR-mutant or wild-type nodules. Clonality was highest in normal lung, lower in later-stage lesions apparently.

V lost 6 bases and J lost 0, with 18 bases in between. CDR3 length: 18 amino acids. Per the germline V gene, CDR1 is KGHSH and CDR2 is LQKENI. Libraries were prepared by immunoSEQ multiplex PCR; TCRdb keeps only in-frame clonotypes and omits some of them. This table has 30,000 to 45,000 clones, roughly 74% appearing once. The sequencing sample was made of FFPE invasive lung adenocarcinoma tissue. This TCR came from a person aged 55 to 75 with lung adenocarcinoma. The rearrangement uses TRBV18 and TRBJ2-6, with a possible D match to TRBD1 (5 bases). The CDR3 region has the DNA TGTGCCAGCTCCCTCATGGAACAAGGGGCCTCTGGGGCCAACGTCCTGACTTTC. Its translation is CASSLMEQGASGANVLTF.